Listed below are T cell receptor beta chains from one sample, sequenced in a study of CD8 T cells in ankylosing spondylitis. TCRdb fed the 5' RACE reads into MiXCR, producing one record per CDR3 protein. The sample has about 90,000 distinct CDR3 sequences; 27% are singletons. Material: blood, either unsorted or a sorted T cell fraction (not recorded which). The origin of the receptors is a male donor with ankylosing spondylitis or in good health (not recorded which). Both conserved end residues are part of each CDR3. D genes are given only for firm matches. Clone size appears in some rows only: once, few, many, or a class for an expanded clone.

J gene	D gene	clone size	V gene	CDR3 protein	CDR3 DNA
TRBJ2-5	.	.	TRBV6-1	CASTTGPLDQETQYF	TGTGCCAGCACCACGGGACCCCTAGACCAAGAGACCCAGTACTTC
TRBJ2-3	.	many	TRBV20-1	CSAGSLRGSTDTQYF	TGCAGTGCTGGAAGCCTACGGGGGAGCACAGATACGCAGTATTTT
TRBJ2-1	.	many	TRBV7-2	CASSLTDPEQFF	TGTGCCAGCAGCTTAACAGACCCAGAGCAGTTCTTC
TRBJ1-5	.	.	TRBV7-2	CASSLEGGQPQHF	TGTGCCAGCAGCTTAGAGGGGGGGCAGCCCCAGCATTTT
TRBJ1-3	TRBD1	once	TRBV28	CASSILSGTESSGNTIYF	TGTGCCAGCAGTATATTATCCGGGACAGAGAGCTCTGGAAACACCATATATTTT
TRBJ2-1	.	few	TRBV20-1	CSATIRQSEQFF	TGCAGTGCGACTATAAGGCAAAGTGAGCAGTTCTTC
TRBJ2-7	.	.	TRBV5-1	CASSKPTGRLSYEQYF	TGCGCCAGCAGCAAACCGACAGGCCGCCTTTCCTACGAGCAGTACTTC
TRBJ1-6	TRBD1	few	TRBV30	CAWSVQGQYRSPLHF	TGTGCCTGGAGTGTACAGGGACAGTACCGGTCACCCCTCCACTTT
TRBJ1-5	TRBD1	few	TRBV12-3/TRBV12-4	CASSWGGTVNQPQHF	TGTGCCAGCAGTTGGGGTGGGACAGTAAATCAGCCCCAGCATTTT
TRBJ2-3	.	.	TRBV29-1	CSVEVSAVGQDTQYF	TGCAGCGTTGAGGTTAGCGCCGTGGGGCAAGATACGCAGTATTTT
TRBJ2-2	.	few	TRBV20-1	CSARDVVRSGNAGELFF	TGCAGTGCTAGAGATGTGGTCAGGTCGGGGAACGCCGGGGAGCTGTTTTTT
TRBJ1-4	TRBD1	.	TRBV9	CASSPRQGLSNEKLFF	TGTGCCAGCAGCCCACGACAGGGTTTGAGTAATGAAAAACTGTTTTTT
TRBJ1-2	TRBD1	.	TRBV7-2	CASSLRTGYGYTF	TGTGCCAGCAGCTTGAGGACAGGCTATGGCTACACCTTC
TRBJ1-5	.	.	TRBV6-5	CASSYEEEPNQPQHF	TGTGCCAGCAGTTACGAGGAGGAGCCCAATCAGCCCCAGCATTTT
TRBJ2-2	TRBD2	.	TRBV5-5	CASSLGLGANTGELFF	TGTGCCAGCAGCCTGGGACTAGGGGCGAACACCGGGGAGCTGTTTTTT
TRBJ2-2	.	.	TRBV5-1	CASFAGANTGELFF	TGCGCCAGCTTCGCGGGGGCAAACACCGGGGAGCTGTTTTTT
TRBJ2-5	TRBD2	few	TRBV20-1	CSAPPVTSETQETQYF	TGCAGTGCGCCCCCGGTTACTAGCGAAACACAAGAGACCCAGTACTTC
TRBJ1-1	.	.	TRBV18	CASSPSGGMNTEAFF	TGTGCCAGCTCGCCCTCAGGAGGGATGAACACTGAAGCTTTCTTT
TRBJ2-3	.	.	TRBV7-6	CASSLFQGRADTQYF	TGTGCCAGCAGCTTATTTCAGGGGAGGGCAGATACGCAGTATTTT
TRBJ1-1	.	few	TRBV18	CASSPKGGDGTEAFF	TGTGCCAGCTCCCCTAAGGGGGGGGATGGTACTGAAGCTTTCTTT
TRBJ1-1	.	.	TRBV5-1	CASSLAWGGVGTEAFF	TGCGCCAGCAGCTTGGCATGGGGCGGGGTTGGCACTGAAGCTTTCTTT
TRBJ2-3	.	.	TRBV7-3	CASSPVFGELNTQYF	TGTGCCAGCAGCCCGGTTTTCGGGGAATTAAATACGCAGTATTTT
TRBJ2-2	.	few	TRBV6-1	CASSLGSSNTGELFF	TGTGCCAGCAGCCTAGGGTCCTCGAACACCGGGGAGCTGTTTTTT
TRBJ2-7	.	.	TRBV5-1	CASSPPGDEQYF	TGCGCCAGCAGCCCCCCCGGGGACGAGCAGTACTTC
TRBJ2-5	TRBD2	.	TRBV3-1	CASSPTGLAGQETQYF	TGTGCCAGCAGCCCGACGGGACTAGCGGGCCAAGAGACCCAGTACTTC
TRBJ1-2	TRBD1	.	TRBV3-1	CASSQLFHDRENYGYTF	TGTGCCAGCAGCCAACTATTTCACGACAGGGAAAACTATGGCTACACCTTC
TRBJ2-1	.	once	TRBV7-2	CASSLFPNEQFF	TGTGCCAGCAGCTTGTTCCCCAATGAGCAGTTCTTC
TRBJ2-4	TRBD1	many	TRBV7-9	CASRSGTGSKNIQYF	TGTGCCAGCAGGTCCGGGACAGGGTCCAAAAACATTCAGTACTTC
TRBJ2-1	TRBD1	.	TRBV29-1	CSVDEGQGRYNEQFF	TGCAGCGTTGACGAGGGACAGGGACGATACAATGAGCAGTTCTTC
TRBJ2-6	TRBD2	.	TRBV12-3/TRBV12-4	CASISGSWAGANVLTF	TGTGCCAGCATAAGCGGGAGCTGGGCTGGGGCCAACGTCCTGACTTTC
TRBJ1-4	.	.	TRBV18	CASSPQQRTTNEKLFF	TGTGCCAGCTCACCCCAACAACGAACAACTAATGAAAAACTGTTTTTT
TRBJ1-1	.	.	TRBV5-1	CASPGEGTEAFF	TGCGCCAGCCCAGGGGAAGGCACTGAAGCTTTCTTT
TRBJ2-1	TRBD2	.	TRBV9	CASSVSAGGLNEQFF	TGTGCCAGCAGCGTAAGTGCGGGAGGCCTAAATGAGCAGTTCTTC
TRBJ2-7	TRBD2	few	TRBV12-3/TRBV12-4	CASLTSGRAGEQYF	TGTGCCAGCCTCACTAGCGGGAGGGCCGGTGAGCAGTACTTC
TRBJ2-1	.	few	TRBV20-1	CSASSGVVDNEQFF	TGCAGTGCTAGTTCAGGGGTAGTGGACAATGAGCAGTTCTTC
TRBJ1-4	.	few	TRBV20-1	CSARAGGEKLFF	TGCAGTGCTAGAGCGGGGGGTGAAAAACTGTTTTTT
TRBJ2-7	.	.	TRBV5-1	CASSLLPGTYEQYF	TGCGCCAGCAGCTTGCTTCCCGGCACCTACGAGCAGTACTTC
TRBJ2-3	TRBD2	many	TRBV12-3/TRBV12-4	CASSLYGTSGANTDTQYF	TGTGCCAGCAGTTTATATGGGACTAGCGGGGCTAACACAGATACGCAGTATTTT
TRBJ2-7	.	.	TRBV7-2	CASGGGALSSYEQYF	TGTGCCAGCGGCGGTGGGGCACTGAGCTCCTACGAGCAGTACTTC
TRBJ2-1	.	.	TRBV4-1	CASSPKGVYNEQFF	TGCGCCAGCAGCCCTAAGGGGGTCTACAATGAGCAGTTCTTC
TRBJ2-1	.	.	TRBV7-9	CASSLRGNTYNEQFF	TGTGCCAGCAGCTTACGGGGGAACACCTACAATGAGCAGTTCTTC
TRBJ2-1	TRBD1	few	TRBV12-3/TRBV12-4	CASRGQVGSYNEQFF	TGTGCCAGCAGAGGACAGGTCGGATCCTACAATGAGCAGTTCTTC
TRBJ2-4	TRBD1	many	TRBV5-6	CASSQRQGKDIQYF	TGTGCCAGCAGCCAACGACAGGGGAAAGACATTCAGTACTTC
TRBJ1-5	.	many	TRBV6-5	CASSSQHSNQPQHF	TGTGCCAGCAGTTCTCAACATAGCAATCAGCCCCAGCATTTT
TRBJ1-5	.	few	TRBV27	CASSPRGGWGNQPQHF	TGTGCCAGCAGTCCCAGGGGAGGGTGGGGCAATCAGCCCCAGCATTTT
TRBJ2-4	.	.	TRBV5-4	CASSLPSAGGDIQYF	TGTGCCAGCAGCCTCCCGAGCGCAGGCGGGGACATTCAGTACTTC
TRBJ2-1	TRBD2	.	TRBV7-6	CASSTEQGLAGGPSPNEQFF	TGTGCCAGCAGCACAGAACAGGGACTAGCGGGGGGGCCTTCGCCCAATGAGCAGTTCTTC
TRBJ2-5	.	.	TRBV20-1	CSAQILRGRGETQYF	TGCAGTGCTCAAATTCTGCGGGGCCGGGGGGAGACCCAGTACTTC
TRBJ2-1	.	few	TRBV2	CASRESADNEQFF	TGTGCCAGCAGGGAATCGGCGGACAATGAGCAGTTCTTC
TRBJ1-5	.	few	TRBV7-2	CASSLNGPHSNQPQHF	TGTGCCAGCAGCTTAAACGGACCTCATAGCAATCAGCCCCAGCATTTT
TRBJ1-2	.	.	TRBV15	CATSRDPSGYYGYTF	TGTGCCACCAGCAGAGACCCCAGCGGCTACTATGGCTACACCTTC